This is a list of T cell receptor beta chains from one sample in a study of Ad26.COV2.S vaccination and SARS-CoV-2 variants. Assay used: immunoSEQ multiplex PCR; TCRdb lists only in-frame clones, some missing. The repertoire holds about 400,000 clones, with 70% to 90% as singletons. Specimen: peripheral blood, collected in a trial of Ad26.COV2.S vaccine versus placebo. These receptors originate from a person between 18 and 60 years old who received the Ad26.COV2.S COVID-19 vaccine or a placebo. Both conserved end residues are part of each CDR3. The D gene is left open where the match is weak. Clone size is not always given. Where it is, it says once, few, many or a class for expanded clones.

CDR3nt: TGTGCCAGCAGCTTTGGGGGCCTACAAGAGACCCAGTACTTC; CDR3aa: CASSFGGLQETQYF; v_gene: TRBV11-2; j_gene: TRBJ2-5; abundance: NA; d_gene: NA
CDR3nt: TGTGCCAGCAGCCCGGGGCGAGGGGATGGCTACACCTTC; CDR3aa: CASSPGRGDGYTF; v_gene: TRBV7-6; j_gene: TRBJ1-2; abundance: NA; d_gene: NA
CDR3nt: TGTGCCAGCAGCCTCGACAGGGGGCTAGGCCAGCCCCAGCATTTT; CDR3aa: CASSLDRGLGQPQHF; v_gene: TRBV6-5; j_gene: TRBJ1-5; abundance: NA; d_gene: TRBD1
CDR3nt: TGTGCCATCGGACAGGGGCCGAACTTTCGCACAGATACGCAGTATTTT; CDR3aa: CAIGQGPNFRTDTQYF; v_gene: TRBV10-3; j_gene: TRBJ2-3; abundance: NA; d_gene: TRBD1
CDR3nt: TGTGCCAGCAGGTCGACAGGGAGTGGCACAGATACGCAGTATTTT; CDR3aa: CASRSTGSGTDTQYF; v_gene: TRBV28; j_gene: TRBJ2-3; abundance: NA; d_gene: TRBD1
CDR3nt: TGTGCCAGCAGTTTTGGGGAGGGAATGAACACCGGGGAGCTGTTTTTT; CDR3aa: CASSFGEGMNTGELFF; v_gene: TRBV27; j_gene: TRBJ2-2; abundance: NA; d_gene: TRBD2
CDR3nt: TGTGCCTGGGGAAGGGGAATGACAGGGGTAGCTGGGGCCAACGTCCTGACTTTC; CDR3aa: CAWGRGMTGVAGANVLTF; v_gene: TRBV30; j_gene: TRBJ2-6; abundance: NA; d_gene: TRBD1
CDR3nt: TGCGCCAGCAGTTGGGGCCGGGACAGGGAGATGTATGGCTACACCTTC; CDR3aa: CASSWGRDREMYGYTF; v_gene: TRBV5-1; j_gene: TRBJ1-2; abundance: NA; d_gene: TRBD1
CDR3nt: TGTGCCAGCAGCTTACAGGGCAACCTCCAAGAGACCCAGTACTTC; CDR3aa: CASSLQGNLQETQYF; v_gene: TRBV7-3; j_gene: TRBJ2-5; abundance: NA; d_gene: NA
CDR3nt: TGTGCCAGCAGTCCCCGGCCAGCCGATTCACCCCTCCACTTT; CDR3aa: CASSPRPADSPLHF; v_gene: TRBV6-6; j_gene: TRBJ1-6; abundance: few; d_gene: NA
CDR3nt: TGCAGCGTTGATTGGGGGGCGCATACTGAAGCTTTCTTT; CDR3aa: CSVDWGAHTEAFF; v_gene: TRBV29-1; j_gene: TRBJ1-1; abundance: once; d_gene: NA
CDR3nt: TGTGCCACCAGCAGAGATTTAGCGGACAGGGGGTCCACAGATACGCAGTATTTT; CDR3aa: CATSRDLADRGSTDTQYF; v_gene: TRBV15; j_gene: TRBJ2-3; abundance: NA; d_gene: TRBD1
CDR3nt: TGTGCCAGCAGTTCCGGACCGGGGACTAGCTCCTACAATGAGCAGTTCTTC; CDR3aa: CASSSGPGTSSYNEQFF; v_gene: TRBV9; j_gene: TRBJ2-1; abundance: NA; d_gene: TRBD2
CDR3nt: TGTGCCAGTAGCCCACAGGGTGGGATCGGTCAGCCCCAGCATTTT; CDR3aa: CASSPQGGIGQPQHF; v_gene: TRBV19; j_gene: TRBJ1-5; abundance: once; d_gene: NA
CDR3nt: TGCGCCAGCAGCCCCGGGACAGAATACTACGAGCAGTACTTC; CDR3aa: CASSPGTEYYEQYF; v_gene: TRBV4-3; j_gene: TRBJ2-7; abundance: NA; d_gene: TRBD1
CDR3nt: TGTGCCAGCAGCGAAGGTGGGTCCAAGCAGTATTTT; CDR3aa: CASSEGGSKQYF; v_gene: TRBV11-2; j_gene: TRBJ2-3; abundance: NA; d_gene: NA
CDR3nt: TGCGCCAGCAGCTCCCACCCCGACAGGGGAGAGCAGTACTTC; CDR3aa: CASSSHPDRGEQYF; v_gene: TRBV5-1; j_gene: TRBJ2-7; abundance: NA; d_gene: TRBD1
CDR3nt: TGTGCCAGCAGCCGATTCACACGGGACACTGAAGCTTTCTTT; CDR3aa: CASSRFTRDTEAFF; v_gene: TRBV7-8; j_gene: TRBJ1-1; abundance: NA; d_gene: NA
CDR3nt: TGCGCCAGCAGCCAAGGGCTCGGTTACAATGAGCAGTTCTTC; CDR3aa: CASSQGLGYNEQFF; v_gene: TRBV4-1; j_gene: TRBJ2-1; abundance: NA; d_gene: NA
CDR3nt: TGTGCCAGCAGCCCGGGGGCAGCAAGCAATCAGCCCCAGCATTTT; CDR3aa: CASSPGAASNQPQHF; v_gene: TRBV7-2; j_gene: TRBJ1-5; abundance: many; d_gene: NA
CDR3nt: TGCAGCGTTGAAGCGACGACTGTCCATGAGCAGTACTTC; CDR3aa: CSVEATTVHEQYF; v_gene: TRBV29-1; j_gene: TRBJ2-7; abundance: NA; d_gene: NA
CDR3nt: TGTGCCAGCAGTACACAAGAGACCCAGTACTTC; CDR3aa: CASSTQETQYF; v_gene: TRBV28; j_gene: TRBJ2-5; abundance: once; d_gene: NA
CDR3nt: TGTGCCAGCAGCTGGACCGATAGCGAGCAGTTCTTC; CDR3aa: CASSWTDSEQFF; v_gene: TRBV7-9; j_gene: TRBJ2-1; abundance: NA; d_gene: NA
CDR3nt: TGTGCCAGCAGCTTGAGTGAGGGGAGGGAGTGGGCCTACGAGCAGTACTTC; CDR3aa: CASSLSEGREWAYEQYF; v_gene: TRBV5-6; j_gene: TRBJ2-7; abundance: NA; d_gene: TRBD2
CDR3nt: TGCGCCAGCAGCTTGGGGGGGGCCGGGGCAACTAATGAAAAACTGTTTTTT; CDR3aa: CASSLGGAGATNEKLFF; v_gene: TRBV5-1; j_gene: TRBJ1-4; abundance: NA; d_gene: NA
CDR3nt: TGTGCCACCAGCAGAGATCTCTCTTCACTTGGGGCAGATACGCAGTATTTT; CDR3aa: CATSRDLSSLGADTQYF; v_gene: TRBV15; j_gene: TRBJ2-3; abundance: once; d_gene: NA
CDR3nt: TGTGCCAGCAGCTTCCAGGGTGTTCCGCTGGGGGAGCAGTACTTC; CDR3aa: CASSFQGVPLGEQYF; v_gene: TRBV7-9; j_gene: TRBJ2-7; abundance: NA; d_gene: NA
CDR3nt: TGTGCCAGCAGCCCCCGACTAGCGGGGGTCCGTATCGATACGCAGTATTTT; CDR3aa: CASSPRLAGVRIDTQYF; v_gene: TRBV28; j_gene: TRBJ2-3; abundance: NA; d_gene: TRBD2
CDR3nt: TGTGCCAGCAGTGAAATTGCCTCCACAGATACGCAGTATTTT; CDR3aa: CASSEIASTDTQYF; v_gene: TRBV6-1; j_gene: TRBJ2-3; abundance: NA; d_gene: NA
CDR3nt: TGTGCCAGTAGTCCCGGGACAGGCCTCGAGGTCGAGCAGTACTTC; CDR3aa: CASSPGTGLEVEQYF; v_gene: TRBV19; j_gene: TRBJ2-7; abundance: NA; d_gene: TRBD1
CDR3nt: TGTGCCAGCAGCTTAGGTGGCAGGGGATTAGTTGGCAATCAGCCCCAGCATTTT; CDR3aa: CASSLGGRGLVGNQPQHF; v_gene: TRBV7-9; j_gene: TRBJ1-5; abundance: NA; d_gene: NA
CDR3nt: TGCAGCGTTGAAGATACAGGGTTACATGGCTACACCTTC; CDR3aa: CSVEDTGLHGYTF; v_gene: TRBV29-1; j_gene: TRBJ1-2; abundance: NA; d_gene: NA
CDR3nt: TGTGCCAGTAGTAGGCAGGGGGCTCGTAATTCACCCCTCCACTTT; CDR3aa: CASSRQGARNSPLHF; v_gene: TRBV19; j_gene: TRBJ1-6; abundance: NA; d_gene: TRBD1
CDR3nt: TGCGCCAGCAGCCAAGGGGGGTTCTCACCAAACTACGAGCAGTACTTC; CDR3aa: CASSQGGFSPNYEQYF; v_gene: TRBV4-3; j_gene: TRBJ2-7; abundance: NA; d_gene: NA
CDR3nt: TGTGCCAGCAGTCCCCGGGCAGGTCCTCCCTACGAGCAGTACTTC; CDR3aa: CASSPRAGPPYEQYF; v_gene: TRBV27; j_gene: TRBJ2-7; abundance: NA; d_gene: NA
CDR3nt: TGCGCCAGCAGCCAAGACTGGGGGGCCACGTTTCCCGGGATTTTT; CDR3aa: CASSQDWGATFPGIF; v_gene: TRBV4-3; j_gene: TRBJ1-4; abundance: NA; d_gene: NA
CDR3nt: TGTGCCAGCAGCCGACGGGGGGATAGTGGAAACACCATATATTTT; CDR3aa: CASSRRGDSGNTIYF; v_gene: TRBV3-1/TRBV3-2; j_gene: TRBJ1-3; abundance: NA; d_gene: NA
CDR3nt: TGTGCCAGCAGTGTCTTCCCCCTGAGCGGGTTGGCGGGGGAGACCCAGTACTTC; CDR3aa: CASSVFPLSGLAGETQYF; v_gene: TRBV27; j_gene: TRBJ2-5; abundance: NA; d_gene: NA
CDR3nt: TGTGCCACCAGCAGGGACAGGGGATCATTCGAGCAGTACTTC; CDR3aa: CATSRDRGSFEQYF; v_gene: TRBV15; j_gene: TRBJ2-7; abundance: NA; d_gene: TRBD1
CDR3nt: TGTGCCAGCAGCTTATATTCCGATGAGCAGTTCTTC; CDR3aa: CASSLYSDEQFF; v_gene: TRBV11-2; j_gene: TRBJ2-1; abundance: NA; d_gene: NA
CDR3nt: TGTGCCTGGAGTGCCCACCCAGGGGCCCGGGAGACCCAGTACTTC; CDR3aa: CAWSAHPGARETQYF; v_gene: TRBV30; j_gene: TRBJ2-5; abundance: NA; d_gene: NA
CDR3nt: TGTGCCAGCAGCTTCAGGAGCTCTGGAAACACCATATATTTT; CDR3aa: CASSFRSSGNTIYF; v_gene: TRBV7-8; j_gene: TRBJ1-3; abundance: few; d_gene: NA
CDR3nt: TGTGCCACCAGACAGGGGGCGAACACCGGGGAGCTGTTTTTT; CDR3aa: CATRQGANTGELFF; v_gene: TRBV24-1; j_gene: TRBJ2-2; abundance: once; d_gene: TRBD1
CDR3nt: TGTGCCAGCAGTGGACGACGTCCCGCGGGACAGGGAGGTCGCGAGCAGTACTTC; CDR3aa: CASSGRRPAGQGGREQYF; v_gene: TRBV6-2/TRBV6-3; j_gene: TRBJ2-7; abundance: NA; d_gene: TRBD1
CDR3nt: TGTGCCAGCAGCCAAGATCAGGAGACAATATACTACGAGCAGTACTTC; CDR3aa: CASSQDQETIYYEQYF; v_gene: TRBV14; j_gene: TRBJ2-7; abundance: NA; d_gene: NA
CDR3nt: TGTGCCAGCAGCGTTACTAGCGGGGGAACAGATACGCAGTATTTT; CDR3aa: CASSVTSGGTDTQYF; v_gene: TRBV13; j_gene: TRBJ2-3; abundance: NA; d_gene: TRBD2
CDR3nt: TGTGCCAGCAGCCAATCAGCCGTCTCTGGAAACACCATATATTTT; CDR3aa: CASSQSAVSGNTIYF; v_gene: TRBV3-1/TRBV3-2; j_gene: TRBJ1-3; abundance: NA; d_gene: NA
CDR3nt: TGTGCCACCCACCCGGTCGGGACAGGGCATCCTCAGCCCCAGCATTTT; CDR3aa: CATHPVGTGHPQPQHF; v_gene: TRBV19; j_gene: TRBJ1-5; abundance: once; d_gene: TRBD1
CDR3nt: TGTGCCAGCAGCCCCAGGACAGGGGGCGCCTACAATGAGCAGTTCTTC; CDR3aa: CASSPRTGGAYNEQFF; v_gene: TRBV7-8; j_gene: TRBJ2-1; abundance: NA; d_gene: TRBD1
CDR3nt: TGCGCCAGCAGCCAAGAAACAGGGGGGGCCTACAATGAGCAGTTCTTC; CDR3aa: CASSQETGGAYNEQFF; v_gene: TRBV4-1; j_gene: TRBJ2-1; abundance: once; d_gene: NA
CDR3nt: TGTGCCAGCAGCGTTATAAAAGTCTCCTACAATGAGCAGTTCTTC; CDR3aa: CASSVIKVSYNEQFF; v_gene: TRBV6-2/TRBV6-3; j_gene: TRBJ2-1; abundance: NA; d_gene: NA
CDR3nt: TGTGCCAGCAGTTACCAGGGGATCACCCAAGAGACCCAGTACTTC; CDR3aa: CASSYQGITQETQYF; v_gene: TRBV6-6; j_gene: TRBJ2-5; abundance: NA; d_gene: NA
CDR3nt: TGTGCCACCGGGGGGCGGTACACCGGGGAGCTGTTTTTT; CDR3aa: CATGGRYTGELFF; v_gene: TRBV10-3; j_gene: TRBJ2-2; abundance: NA; d_gene: NA
CDR3nt: TGTGCCATCAGTTTGACAGGGGGGCACACTGAAGCTTTCTTT; CDR3aa: CAISLTGGHTEAFF; v_gene: TRBV10-3; j_gene: TRBJ1-1; abundance: NA; d_gene: TRBD1
CDR3nt: TGCAGTGCTAGTGATGGGAACACTGAAGCTTTCTTT; CDR3aa: CSASDGNTEAFF; v_gene: TRBV20-1; j_gene: TRBJ1-1; abundance: NA; d_gene: NA